Presented here are 14 T cell receptor beta chains from one specimen sequenced in a study of blood T cell repertoires in COVID-19. Here immunoSEQ multiplex PCR was the method, and the copy in TCRdb shows in-frame clones only, minus some. This sample has 250,000 or so clones, with 75% to 85% found just once. Sequencing was carried out using peripheral blood. These receptors originate from a human donor in a cohort sampled during active COVID-19.

Worth noting for this clone: Other DNA sequences in the same sample also yield this CDR3. The rearrangement joins TRBV6-5 to TRBJ2-1; TRBD1 aligns across 7 bases. Germline CDR1 and CDR2: MNHEY and SVGAGI. The CDR3 extends over 13 amino acids. Germline trimming cut 5 bases from V and 5 bases from J; bases unmatched to any gene: 3. The CDR3 coding sequence is TGTGCCAGCAGTCGGGACAGAGACAATGAGCAGTTCTTC. It is translated as CASSRDRDNEQFF.

CDR3 residues: CASRRVGNSGNTIYF. CDR3 in DNA: TGTGCCAGCAGGAGGGTCGGGAACTCTGGAAACACCATATATTTT. V usage is TRBV6-5 and J usage is TRBJ1-3; the D is unclear. The CDR3 consists of 15 residues. V lost 6 bases, J lost 0 bases, and 12 bases lay in between. The germline V gene has CDR1 MNHEY and CDR2 SVGAGI.

Only one count was recorded for this clone. This chain uses TRBV10-3 with TRBJ2-6; tentative D call: TRBD1 (6 bases). CDR1 is ENHRY, CDR2 SYGVKD, per germline. V gave up 4 bases and J gave up 4 bases, with 23 bases separating them. CDR3 length: 19 amino acids. In DNA, the CDR3 is TGTGCCATCAGTGGGGACGAGGACAGAGACTTATGGGGGGCCAACGTCCTGACTTTC. This encodes CAISGDEDRDLWGANVLTF.

V is TRBV7-8 and J is TRBJ2-1; 7 bases align to TRBD1. CDR3 size: 16 residues. Germline V gives CDR1 SGHVS, CDR2 FQNEAQ. Trimming took 5 bases from V and 6 from J; bases not matched to a gene: 13. CDR3 DNA: TGTGCCAGCAGCATACCACAGGGGAAAGTTCGCAATGAGCAGTTCTTC. Protein sequence: CASSIPQGKVRNEQFF.

This rearrangement joins TRBV6-1 to TRBJ2-7; no clear D gene. CDR1 and CDR2 (germline): MNHNS, SASEGT. Deletions cut 3 bases from V and 3 bases from J, with 15 bases between. The CDR3 is made up of 15 amino acids. The CDR3, as DNA: TGTGCCAGCAGTGAGAATGGCAGGTCGGTCTACGAGCAGTACTTC. Translation: CASSENGRSVYEQYF.

The J gene is TRBJ2-7, the V gene TRBV7-2; D ambiguous. Trimming cost V 2 bases and J 9 bases, with 14 bases left between them. The CDR3 has 13 amino acids. Germline assignment: CDR1 SGHTA and CDR2 FQGNSA. This CDR3 reads CASSLTQSRRQYF. CDR3 sequence (DNA): TGTGCCAGCAGCTTAACGCAGTCTCGGAGGCAGTACTTC.

The J gene is TRBJ2-1, the V gene TRBV11-3; D call uncertain. Trimming removed 1 base at V and 8 bases at J, with 9 bases between. Germline CDR1 and CDR2: SGHNT and YENEEA. The CDR3 is 13 amino acids. The DNA of the CDR3 is TGTGCCAGCAGCTTAGTACAGCACCATGAGCAGTTCTTC. Translation gives CASSLVQHHEQFF. Full variable domain (missing parts from reference TRBV11-3 and TRBJ2-1): EAGVVQSPRYKIIEKKQPVAFWCNPISGHNTLYWYLQNLGQGPELLIRYENEEAVDDSQLPKDRFSAERLKGVDSTLKIQPAELGDSAVYLCASSLVQHHEQFFGPGTRLTVL.

The V gene is TRBV27, the J gene TRBJ2-1, with 14 bases fitting TRBD2. The junction had 5 bases not matched to a gene; V was cut back by 5 bases and J by 2 bases. The CDR3 is 17 residues long. Germline CDR1 reads MNHEY; CDR2 reads SMNVEV (reference sequence). This chain's CDR3 is CASSLGTSGGTYNEQFF. CDR3 nucleotides: TGTGCCAGCAGTCTCGGGACTAGCGGGGGCACCTACAATGAGCAGTTCTTC.

This chain joins TRBV18 and TRBJ2-7; no clear D gene. The CDR3 spans 12 residues. The germline gives CDR1 KGHSH, CDR2 LQKENI. V dropped 3 bases and J dropped 1 base, with 4 bases sitting between them. The CDR3 reads CASSPKSYEQYF. CDR3 coding DNA: TGTGCCAGCTCACCTAAATCCTACGAGCAGTACTTC.

This clone showed up just once. The genes are TRBV20-1 and TRBJ2-1; tentatively, D is TRBD2 (5 bases). The CDR3 is 15 amino acids. CDR1 and CDR2 from the germline V gene are DFQATT and SNEGSKA (reference sequence). Trimming removed 3 bases from V and 3 bases from J, with 15 bases in between. In DNA, the CDR3 is TGCAGTGCTAGTGACGGGCGCGGGTTCTACAATGAGCAGTTCTTC. This codes for CSASDGRGFYNEQFF.

The rearrangement joins TRBV2 to TRBJ2-5, with TRBD1 matching over 7 bases. Germline V gene lookup returns CDR1 SNHLY and CDR2 FYNNEI. The CDR3 runs to 14 residues. Trimming took 7 bases from V and 2 from J; bases not matched to a gene: 7. The DNA of the CDR3 is TGTGCCAGCATCCGGGACAGAAATCAAGAGACCCAGTACTTC. Protein sequence: CASIRDRNQETQYF. The full variable domain, rest sourced from reference TRBV2 and TRBJ2-5, is EPEVTQTPSHQVTQMGQEVILRCVPISNHLYFYWYRQILGQKVEFLVSFYNNEISEKSEIFDDQFSVERPDGSNFTLKIRSTKLEDSAMYFCASIRDRNQETQYFGPGTRLLVL.

This clone was seen just once. The chain recombines TRBV6-5 with TRBJ2-1; perhaps TRBD2 as D (6 bases). Trimming cost V 5 bases and J 0 bases, with 11 bases left between them. The CDR3 loop spans 15 amino acids. Germline V gene lookup returns CDR1 MNHEY and CDR2 SVGAGI. In DNA form, the CDR3 reads TGTGCCAGCAGTACGGACTACAACTCCTACAATGAGCAGTTCTTC. Translating gives CASSTDYNSYNEQFF.

The V and J genes are TRBV10-2 and TRBJ1-5, with D hard to call. In germline, CDR1 is WSHSY, CDR2 SAAADI. This CDR3 contains 13 residues. V shed 6 bases and J shed 5 bases, with 11 bases lying between them. The CDR3 loop is CASSLRGDQPQHF. The DNA for the CDR3 is TGCGCCAGCAGCCTTCGGGGAGATCAGCCCCAGCATTTT.

The rearrangement joins TRBV7-2 to TRBJ2-5; the match to TRBD2 covers 15 bases. Germline-derived CDR1 and CDR2 are SGHTA and FQGNSA. There are 16 residues in the CDR3. The J segment lost 2 bases and the V segment lost 3 bases, leaving 1 base of the junction unmatched. CDR3 DNA: TGTGCCAGCAGCTTCGGGACTAGCGGGGGGCAAGAGACCCAGTACTTC. The encoded protein is CASSFGTSGGQETQYF.